The 28 T cell receptor beta chains below come from one sample, sequenced in a study of OX40 agonist ivuxolimab in advanced cancers. TCRdb keeps only in-frame clones here, not all; method: immunoSEQ multiplex PCR. The sample consists of roughly 100,000 clones, 70% to 90% of them appearing once. The sample was CD4+ or CD8+ T cells sorted from blood, taken in a trial of the OX40 agonist ivuxolimab. All receptors derive from an adult with an advanced solid tumor such as melanoma, head and neck, liver or kidney cancer.

This clone was seen a handful of times. The gene calls are TRBV7-3 and TRBJ2-1; no reliable D call. The CDR3 consists of 14 residues. Looked up from germline, CDR1 is SGHTA and CDR2 is FQGTGA. The V end lost 0 bases, the J end lost 9 bases, and 12 bases lay between the germline ends. CDR3 residues: CASSLTGPASEQFF. As DNA, the CDR3 is TGTGCCAGCAGCTTAACGGGTCCCGCAAGTGAGCAGTTCTTC.

The chain couples TRBV7-9 to TRBJ2-7, with D hard to call. V was shortened by 6 bases and J by 5 bases, with 11 bases between the two germline ends. The CDR3 is 12 residues long. CDR1 is SEHNR and CDR2 is FQNEAQ in the germline V gene (reference sequence). The DNA for the CDR3 is TGTGCCAGCAGTTATATCATCGACGAGCAGTACTTC. Translation: CASSYIIDEQYF.

This chain links TRBV30 with TRBJ1-2, with a weak D call TRBD1 (5 bases). Trimming took off 2 bases at V and 4 bases at J, with 11 bases between the two ends. The germline CDR1 and CDR2 sequences are GTSNPN and SVGIG (reference sequence). The CDR3 is 13 residues long. CDR3 in amino acids: CAWSWGVSYGYTF. In DNA, the CDR3 is TGTGCCTGGAGTTGGGGGGTTTCCTATGGCTACACCTTC. Looking up the rest from reference TRBV30 and TRBJ1-2 gives the full variable domain: SQTIHQWPATLVQPVGSPLSLECTVEGTSNPNLYWYRQAAGRGLQLLFYSVGIGQISSEVPQNLSASRPQDRQFILSSKKLLLSDSGFYLCAWSWGVSYGYTFGSGTRLTVV.

This chain uses TRBV11-2 with TRBJ2-3; D perhaps matches TRBD2 (5 bases). Trimming removed 2 bases at V and 4 bases at J, with 7 bases between. This CDR3 spans 13 amino acids. Germline-derived CDR1 and CDR2 are SGHAT and FQNNGV. The CDR3 DNA is TGTGCCAGCAGCTTACCGCGGGCAGATACGCAGTATTTT. Its protein product is CASSLPRADTQYF.

The chain carries TRBV15 and TRBJ2-1; perhaps TRBD1 as D (6 bases). The germline gives CDR1 LNHNV, CDR2 YYDKDF (reference sequence). Trimming removed 0 bases from V and 7 bases from J, with 13 bases in between. The CDR3 consists of 15 residues. As DNA, the CDR3 is TGTGCCACCAGCAGAGATAAGGGGACAAGTAATGAGCAGTTCTTC. Encoded protein: CATSRDKGTSNEQFF.

V usage is TRBV7-3 and J usage is TRBJ2-5, with 7 bases lining up with TRBD2. The J call could be wrong; TRBJ2-7 is a better fit for the DNA end. CDR1 is SGHTA and CDR2 is FQGTGA in the germline V gene. There are 15 residues in the CDR3. The CDR3 reads CASSLLAEASYEQYF. As DNA, the CDR3 is TGTGCCAGCAGCTTGCTAGCGGAGGCCTCCTACGAGCAGTACTTC.

The rearrangement uses TRBV5-1 and TRBJ1-2, with D possibly being TRBD1 (6 bases). Germline V gene data show CDR1 as SGHRS and CDR2 as YFSETQ. The V and J ends lost 2 bases and 4 bases respectively, with 12 bases between them. The length of the CDR3 is 14 residues. In nucleotides, the CDR3 is TGCGCCAGCAGCTTAGGGGGAGACTTCTATGGCTACACCTTC. Its protein product is CASSLGGDFYGYTF.

This clone was seen only once. The rearrangement links TRBV6-5 to TRBJ2-1; TRBD2 agrees at 8 bases. CDR1 is MNHEY, CDR2 SVGAGI, per germline. V was pared by 4 bases and J by 7 bases, with 9 bases of the junction left unmatched. CDR3 length: 15 residues. The chain's CDR3 is CASSLIAGGRNEQFF. CDR3 bases: TGTGCCAGCAGTTTGATCGCGGGGGGCCGGAATGAGCAGTTCTTC.

The rearrangement uses TRBV6-5 and TRBJ2-3; D remains unclear. Trimming pared 6 bases from V and 6 bases from J, leaving 10 bases between. The CDR3 length is 12 residues. Germline CDR1 and CDR2: MNHEY and SVGAGI. The CDR3 loop is CASSLSGDTQYF. As DNA, the CDR3 is TGTGCCAGCAGCTTGTCCGGGGATACGCAGTATTTT.

The rearrangement links TRBV29-1 to TRBJ1-2; TRBD1 might be the D (6 bases). The germline gives CDR1 SQVTM, CDR2 ANQGSEA. There are 12 residues in the CDR3. V shed 4 bases and J shed 4 bases, with 10 bases lying between them. For the CDR3, the DNA is TGCAGCGTTGGCCAGGGGAGCTATGGCTACACCTTC. It yields the protein CSVGQGSYGYTF.

The chain is built from TRBV4-1 and TRBJ2-1; maybe TRBD1 (5 bases). Trimming shortened V by 0 bases and J by 9 bases, and 15 bases separated the two germline ends. Germline values: CDR1 MGHRA, CDR2 YSYEKL. The CDR3 consists of 15 residues. The CDR3 nucleotides are TGCGCCAGCAGCCAAGAAAGTAGGGGAAAAGGTGAGCAGTTCTTC. This sequence encodes CASSQESRGKGEQFF.

The J gene is TRBJ1-4, the V gene TRBV5-1, with TRBD1 matching 9 bases. The J segment lost 6 bases and the V segment lost 4 bases, leaving 7 bases of the junction unmatched. The CDR3 loop spans 15 amino acids. Germline V gene data show CDR1 as SGHRS and CDR2 as YFSETQ. As DNA, the CDR3 is TGCGCCAGCAGCGTGGTTGGACAGGGGTATGAAAAACTGTTTTTT. Residues: CASSVVGQGYEKLFF.

The chain couples TRBV27 to TRBJ1-1, with 7 nucleotides matching TRBD1. The V and J ends lost 8 bases and 4 bases, in that order; junction bases with no gene match: 7. The CDR3 loop spans 13 amino acids. Germline V CDR1 and CDR2: MNHEY, SMNVEV (reference sequence). This chain's CDR3 is CASGKGGPTEAFF. DNA for the CDR3: TGTGCCAGCGGGAAAGGGGGCCCCACTGAAGCTTTCTTT.

The V gene is TRBV19, the J gene TRBJ1-2; no clear D gene. The V end was cut by 5 bases, the J end by 0 bases, with 10 bases between. The CDR3 has 14 residues. In germline, CDR1 is LNHDA, CDR2 SQIVND (reference sequence). Here the CDR3 DNA reads TGTGCCAGTAGTGCTTCTAGAGCTAACTATGGCTACACCTTC. This translates into CASSASRANYGYTF.

The chain recombines TRBV19 with TRBJ1-2, with 8 bases aligning to TRBD1. The CDR3 is made up of 12 amino acids. From germline, CDR1 is LNHDA and CDR2 SQIVND (reference sequence). J lost 6 bases, V lost 7 bases, and 4 bases had no gene match. Here the CDR3 DNA reads TGTGCCAGTACGGACAGGGATAATGGCTACACCTTC. The encoded protein is CASTDRDNGYTF.

The genes are TRBV6-5 and TRBJ2-1; D not certain. CDR1 is MNHEY and CDR2 is SVGAGI in the germline V gene. The V end was cut by 6 bases, the J end by 5 bases, with 17 bases between. The CDR3 spans 15 residues. The DNA of the CDR3 is TGTGCCAGCAGCCGAAGTTTAGCAGGAAACAATGAGCAGTTCTTC. Its protein is CASSRSLAGNNEQFF.

This clone came up once. J is TRBJ2-5 and V is TRBV30; D might be TRBD2 (6 bases). Germline CDR1 is GTSNPN and CDR2 is SVGIG (reference sequence). V was cut by 1 base and J by 9 bases, with 12 bases left in between. This CDR3 comprises 12 residues. The DNA for the CDR3 is TGTGCCTGGAGTGGGAGCGGAGGGGCCCAGTACTTC. It encodes CAWSGSGGAQYF.

This clone was counted a few times. V and J are TRBV5-1 and TRBJ1-6; no clear D. Trimming removed 0 bases from V and 7 bases from J, with 8 bases in between. The germline V gene has CDR1 SGHRS and CDR2 YFSETQ. CDR3 length: 14 residues. CDR3 sequence (DNA): TGCGCCAGCAGCTTGGCACAGAACAATTCACCCCTCCACTTT. This codes for CASSLAQNNSPLHF.

The chain employs TRBV27 and TRBJ1-1, with unresolved D. Deletions cut 7 bases from V and 3 bases from J, with 18 bases between. Per germline, CDR1 MNHEY and CDR2 SMNVEV (reference sequence). This CDR3 is built from 15 residues. In nucleotides, the CDR3 is TGTGCCAGCACCCCCTTCACGGGTTCGGACACTGAAGCTTTCTTT. It translates to CASTPFTGSDTEAFF.

The J gene is TRBJ2-1, the V gene TRBV30; D remains ambiguous. CDR3 length: 11 residues. The germline V and J ends were trimmed by 4 bases and 4 bases, with 5 bases remaining between them. Germline CDR1 GTSNPN, CDR2 SVGIG (reference sequence). The CDR3 region has the DNA TGTGCCTGGAAGCAGTACAATGAGCAGTTCTTC. Translation: CAWKQYNEQFF.

The rearrangement uses TRBV5-1 and TRBJ2-7; TRBD1 might be the D (6 bases). CDR1 and CDR2 from the germline V gene are SGHRS and YFSETQ. With 2 bases removed from V and 4 bases from J, the gap between germline ends came to 13 bases. CDR3 size: 14 residues. CDR3: CASSLQGQTYEQYF. The CDR3 coding sequence is TGCGCCAGCAGCTTACAAGGACAGACTTACGAGCAGTACTTC.

This clone was seen a few times. The V gene is TRBV2, the J gene TRBJ2-1; D call uncertain. This CDR3 has 15 amino acids. Trimming left V 8 bases short and J 1 base short, with 15 bases between. Germline CDR1 SNHLY, CDR2 FYNNEI. The CDR3 nucleotides are TGTGCCAGCCTATTTGAAAAGACATCCTACAATGAGCAGTTCTTC. Its translation is CASLFEKTSYNEQFF.

This chain uses TRBV21-1 with TRBJ1-5; no DNA check was done on the table's D call, TRBD1. TRBV21-1 is assigned pseudogene status. The CDR3 runs 18 residues. CDR3 DNA: TGTGCCAGCAGCACTGGACAGGGGAGGATCATCATCAATCAGCCCCAGCATTTT. This sequence encodes CASSTGQGRIIINQPQHF.

V is TRBV5-1 and J is TRBJ1-4; no definite D call. This CDR3 contains 15 residues. In germline, CDR1 is SGHRS, CDR2 YFSETQ. V dropped 1 base and J dropped 6 bases, with 13 bases sitting between them. Written as DNA, the CDR3 is TGCGCCAGCAGCTTGTTGCCCGGGGAGGATGAAAAACTGTTTTTT. This sequence encodes CASSLLPGEDEKLFF.

The chain couples TRBV6-1 to TRBJ1-2; possible D gene TRBD1, 6 bases. This CDR3 comprises 13 residues. The V gene lost 7 bases and the J gene lost 1 base, with 10 bases spanning the gap. Germline CDR1 and CDR2: MNHNS and SASEGT. The CDR3: CASTRDNNYGYTF. CDR3 coding DNA: TGTGCCAGCACCCGGGACAATAACTATGGCTACACCTTC.

V and J are TRBV9 and TRBJ2-5; 7 nucleotides align to TRBD2. The ends lost 0 bases at V and 2 bases at J; junction bases unmatched: 7. This CDR3 has 16 residues. In germline, CDR1 is SGDLS, CDR2 YYNGEE. The CDR3 spells CASSVAAGVGQETQYF. The CDR3 nucleotides are TGTGCCAGCAGCGTAGCGGCGGGAGTAGGACAAGAGACCCAGTACTTC.

V gene TRBV7-9 combines with J gene TRBJ2-3; 9 bases align to TRBD2. Losses at the gene ends were 5 bases for V and 4 bases for J; bases not matched to a gene: 4. Germline V gene data show CDR1 as SEHNR and CDR2 as FQNEAQ (reference sequence). CDR3 length: 14 amino acids. The CDR3 sequence: CASSLGLAPDTQYF. The CDR3, as DNA: TGTGCCAGCAGCCTTGGACTAGCGCCAGATACGCAGTATTTT.

CDR3 nucleotides: TGTGCCAGCCGTTTTGGTTTAAATGAAAAACTGTTTTTT. It yields the protein CASRFGLNEKLFF. J is TRBJ1-4 and V is TRBV2; D is unresolved. The CDR3 contains 13 residues. Germline assignment: CDR1 SNHLY and CDR2 FYNNEI. With 8 bases removed from V and 5 bases from J, the gap between germline ends came to 12 bases.